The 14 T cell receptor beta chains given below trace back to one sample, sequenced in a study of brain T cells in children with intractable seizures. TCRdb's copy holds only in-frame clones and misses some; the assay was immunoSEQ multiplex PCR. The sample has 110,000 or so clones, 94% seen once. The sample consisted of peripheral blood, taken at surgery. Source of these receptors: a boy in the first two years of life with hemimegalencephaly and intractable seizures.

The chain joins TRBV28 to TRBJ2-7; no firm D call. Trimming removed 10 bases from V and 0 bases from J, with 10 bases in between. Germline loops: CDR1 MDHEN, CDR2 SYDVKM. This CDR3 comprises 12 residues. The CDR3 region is CATRFASYEQYF. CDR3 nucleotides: TGTGCCACTCGCTTTGCCTCCTACGAGCAGTACTTC.

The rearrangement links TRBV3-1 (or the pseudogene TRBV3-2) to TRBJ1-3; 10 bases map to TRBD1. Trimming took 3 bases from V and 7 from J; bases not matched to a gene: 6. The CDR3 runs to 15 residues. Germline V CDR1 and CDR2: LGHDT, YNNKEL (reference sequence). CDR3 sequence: CASSHLDRGQNTIYF. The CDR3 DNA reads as TGTGCCAGCAGCCACCTTGACAGGGGGCAGAACACCATATATTTT.

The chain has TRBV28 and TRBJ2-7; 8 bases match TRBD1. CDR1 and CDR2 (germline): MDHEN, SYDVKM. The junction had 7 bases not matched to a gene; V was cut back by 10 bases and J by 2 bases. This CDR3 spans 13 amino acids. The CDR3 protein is CATGGQGPYEQYF. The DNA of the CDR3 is TGTGCCACCGGAGGACAGGGACCCTACGAGCAGTACTTC.

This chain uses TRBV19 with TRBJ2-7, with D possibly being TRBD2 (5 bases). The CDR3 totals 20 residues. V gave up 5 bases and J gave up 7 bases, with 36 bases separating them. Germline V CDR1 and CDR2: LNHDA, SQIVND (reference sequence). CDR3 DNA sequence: TGTGCCAGTAGTTTTCTAACGGCCTTGTCGCTGGAGAAAGCACTAGAAGAGCAGTACTTC. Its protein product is CASSFLTALSLEKALEEQYF.

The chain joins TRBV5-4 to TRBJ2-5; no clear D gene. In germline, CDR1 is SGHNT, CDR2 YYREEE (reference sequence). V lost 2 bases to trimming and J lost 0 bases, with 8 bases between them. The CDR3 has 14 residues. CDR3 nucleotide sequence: TGTGCCAGCAGCTTTTCCCTAAACCAAGAGACCCAGTACTTC. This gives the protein CASSFSLNQETQYF. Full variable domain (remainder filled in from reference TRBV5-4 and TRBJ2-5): ETGVTQSPTHLIKTRGQQVTLRCSSQSGHNTVSWYQQALGQGPQFIFQYYREEENGRGNFPPRFSGLQFPNYSSELNVNALELDDSALYLCASSFSLNQETQYFGPGTRLLVL.

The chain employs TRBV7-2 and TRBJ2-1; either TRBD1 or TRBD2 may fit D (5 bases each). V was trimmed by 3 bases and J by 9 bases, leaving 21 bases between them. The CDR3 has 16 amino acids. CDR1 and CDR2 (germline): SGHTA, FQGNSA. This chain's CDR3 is CASSFTPGRLAGEQFF. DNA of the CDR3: TGTGCCAGCAGCTTCACCCCAGGGCGCCTAGCAGGTGAGCAGTTCTTC.

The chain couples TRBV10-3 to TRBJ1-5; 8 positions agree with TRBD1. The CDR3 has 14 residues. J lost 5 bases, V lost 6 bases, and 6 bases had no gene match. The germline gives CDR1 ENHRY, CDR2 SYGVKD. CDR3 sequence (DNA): TGTGCCATCAGCGGGACAGGAGGGGATCAGCCCCAGCATTTT. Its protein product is CAISGTGGDQPQHF.

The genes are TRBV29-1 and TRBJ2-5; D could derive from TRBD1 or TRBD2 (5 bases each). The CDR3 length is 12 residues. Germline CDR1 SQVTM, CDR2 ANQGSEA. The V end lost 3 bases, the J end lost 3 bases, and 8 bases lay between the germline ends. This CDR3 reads CSVEGTEETQYF. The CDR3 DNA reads TGCAGCGTTGAGGGGACCGAAGAGACCCAGTACTTC.

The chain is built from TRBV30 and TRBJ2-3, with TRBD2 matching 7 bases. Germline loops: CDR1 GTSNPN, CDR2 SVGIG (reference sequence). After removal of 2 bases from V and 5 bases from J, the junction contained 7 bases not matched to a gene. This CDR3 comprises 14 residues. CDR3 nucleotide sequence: TGTGCCTGGAGTCGGACCGAGCGGGGAGATACGCAGTATTTT. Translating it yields CAWSRTERGDTQYF.

In DNA, the CDR3 is TGTGCCAGCAGCTTACCGGAATTTAATTCACCCCTCCACTTT. This translates into CASSLPEFNSPLHF. The genes are TRBV5-6 and TRBJ1-6; D gene ambiguous. The CDR3 has 14 amino acids. The V end was cut by 2 bases, the J end by 6 bases, with 9 bases between. Germline V lookup: CDR1 SGHDT, CDR2 YYEEEE.

In DNA, the CDR3 is TGTGCCAGCAGCCAGGGGGCTCGGGCAGATACGCAGTATTTT. Translation: CASSQGARADTQYF. V usage is TRBV2 and J usage is TRBJ2-3, with 8 nucleotides matching TRBD1. The CDR3 is 14 residues long. The ends lost 6 bases at V and 4 bases at J; junction bases unmatched: 6. Germline loops: CDR1 SNHLY, CDR2 FYNNEI.

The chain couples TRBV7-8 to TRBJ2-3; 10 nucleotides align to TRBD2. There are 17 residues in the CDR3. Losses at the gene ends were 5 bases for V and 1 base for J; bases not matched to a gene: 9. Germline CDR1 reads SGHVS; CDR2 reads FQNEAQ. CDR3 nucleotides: TGTGCCAGCAGCACCGAGCGGGAGGGCCGGGGCACAGATACGCAGTATTTT. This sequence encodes CASSTEREGRGTDTQYF. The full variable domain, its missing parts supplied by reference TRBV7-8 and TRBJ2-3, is GAGVSQSPRYKVAKRGQDVALRCDPISGHVSLFWYQQALGQGPEFLTYFQNEAQLDKSGLPSDRFFAERPEGSVSTLKIQRTQQEDSAVYLCASSTEREGRGTDTQYFGPGTRLTVL.

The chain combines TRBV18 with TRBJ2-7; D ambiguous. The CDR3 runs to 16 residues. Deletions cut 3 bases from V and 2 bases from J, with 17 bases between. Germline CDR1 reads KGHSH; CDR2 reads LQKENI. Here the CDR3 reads CASSPIPLNSAYEQYF. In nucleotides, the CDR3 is TGTGCCAGCTCACCGATCCCTCTGAACTCTGCCTACGAGCAGTACTTC.

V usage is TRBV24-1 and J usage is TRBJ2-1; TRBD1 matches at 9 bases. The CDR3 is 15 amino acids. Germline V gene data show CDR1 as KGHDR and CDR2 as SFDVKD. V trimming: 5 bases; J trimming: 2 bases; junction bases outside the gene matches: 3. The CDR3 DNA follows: TGTGCCACCAGTGGGGGACAGGGTACCTACAATGAGCAGTTCTTC. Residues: CATSGGQGTYNEQFF.